This note documents a single T cell receptor beta chain sequence. Some clones are missing from TCRdb's copy, which holds only in-frame ones; the method was immunoSEQ multiplex PCR. The sample comprises approximately 470,000 clones, 60% to 80% of which are singletons, and about 12% rests with the top ten. Free of recent acute infections or vaccinations, the donors were healthy HIV-negative adults. The data stem from a study of shared clonotypes between healthy human individuals. The CDR3 contains 15 residues. CDR1 and CDR2 (germline): MNHEY, SVGAGI. The ends were cut back, 0 bases at V and 2 bases at J, with 9 bases in the middle.

The TCR originated in a woman aged 40 to 55 in good health. Some clones in this sample may be carry-over from other donors' samples. The specimen sequenced was PBMCs. The gene calls are TRBV6-5 and TRBJ2-3; D ambiguous. The CDR3 loop reads CASSYSKEYTDTQYF. The CDR3 coding sequence is TGTGCCAGCAGTTACTCGAAGGAATACACAGATACGCAGTATTTT.